This T cell receptor (beta chain) was documented in a study of blood T cell repertoires in COVID-19. In the original analysis: Reference gene primers were amplified, and this amplification served to estimate nucleated cell counts. TCRdb's table, derived via immunoSEQ multiplex PCR, lists solely in-frame clones and lacks some. The DNA was the basis for D and trimming; V, J and clone size are from that table. The table has 150,000 to 200,000 clones, approximately 90% seen once; the top ten hold roughly 5%. Trimming took 2 bases from V and 4 from J; bases not matched to a gene: 6. CDR1 is SGHRS and CDR2 is YFSETQ in the germline V gene. CDR3 length equals 16 residues.

The sequencing sample was made of peripheral blood. The TCR originated in a man between 18 and 29 years old with COVID-19, enrolled during active disease. V and J are TRBV5-1 and TRBJ2-3; 11 nucleotides line up with TRBD2. CDR3 amino acids: CASSFTSGSGADTQYF. The CDR3 DNA reads as TGCGCCAGCAGCTTTACTAGCGGGAGTGGGGCAGATACGCAGTATTTT.